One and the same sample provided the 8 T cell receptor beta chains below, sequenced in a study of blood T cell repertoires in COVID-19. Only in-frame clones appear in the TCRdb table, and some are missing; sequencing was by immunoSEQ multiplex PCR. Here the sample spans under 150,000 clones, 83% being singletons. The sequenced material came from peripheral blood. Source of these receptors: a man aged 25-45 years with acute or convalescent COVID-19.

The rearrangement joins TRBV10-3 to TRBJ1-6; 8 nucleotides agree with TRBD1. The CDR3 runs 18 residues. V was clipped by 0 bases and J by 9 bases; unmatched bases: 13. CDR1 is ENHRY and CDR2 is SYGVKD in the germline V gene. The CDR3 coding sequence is TGTGCCATCAGTGAGTCGAATTTAGGACAGGGCTTTGGTTCACCCCTCCACTTT. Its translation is CAISESNLGQGFGSPLHF.

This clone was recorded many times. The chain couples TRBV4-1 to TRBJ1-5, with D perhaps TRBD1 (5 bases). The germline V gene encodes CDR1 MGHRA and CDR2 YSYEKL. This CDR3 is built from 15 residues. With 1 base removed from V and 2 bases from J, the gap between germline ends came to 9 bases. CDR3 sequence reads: CASSQGQYGNQPQHF. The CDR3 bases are TGCGCCAGCAGCCAAGGACAGTACGGCAATCAGCCCCAGCATTTT.

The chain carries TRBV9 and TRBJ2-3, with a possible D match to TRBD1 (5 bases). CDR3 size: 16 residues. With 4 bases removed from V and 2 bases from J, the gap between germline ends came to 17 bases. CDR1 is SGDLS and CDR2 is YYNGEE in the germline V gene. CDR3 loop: CASSPMSRAPTDTQYF. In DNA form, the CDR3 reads TGTGCCAGCAGCCCGATGTCCAGGGCCCCCACAGATACGCAGTATTTT.

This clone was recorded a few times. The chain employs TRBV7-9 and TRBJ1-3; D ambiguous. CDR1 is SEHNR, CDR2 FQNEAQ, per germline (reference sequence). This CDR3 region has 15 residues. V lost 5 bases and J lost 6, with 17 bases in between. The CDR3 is CASSPVISGENTIYF. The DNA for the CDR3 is TGTGCCAGCAGCCCCGTAATCTCCGGGGAAAACACCATATATTTT.

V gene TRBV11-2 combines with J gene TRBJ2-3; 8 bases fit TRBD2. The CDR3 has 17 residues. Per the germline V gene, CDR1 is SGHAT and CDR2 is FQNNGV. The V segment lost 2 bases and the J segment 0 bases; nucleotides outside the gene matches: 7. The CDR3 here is CASSLTGGDQSTDTQYF. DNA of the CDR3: TGTGCCAGCAGCTTAACCGGGGGGGACCAAAGCACAGATACGCAGTATTTT.

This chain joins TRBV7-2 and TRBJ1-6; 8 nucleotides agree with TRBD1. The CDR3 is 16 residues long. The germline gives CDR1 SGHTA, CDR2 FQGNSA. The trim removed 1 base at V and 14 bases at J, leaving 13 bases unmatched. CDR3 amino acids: CASSLDQGAFRASLHF. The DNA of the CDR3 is TGTGCCAGCAGCTTAGACCAGGGGGCTTTTAGGGCGTCCCTCCACTTT.

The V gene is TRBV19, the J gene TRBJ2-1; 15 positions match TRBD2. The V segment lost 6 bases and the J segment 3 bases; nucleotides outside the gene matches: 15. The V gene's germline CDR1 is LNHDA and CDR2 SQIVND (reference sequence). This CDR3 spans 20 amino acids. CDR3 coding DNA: TGTGCCAGTAGGGCCGGGACTAGCGGGAGGCCCCCTCGGGACTACAATGAGCAGTTCTTC. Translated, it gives CASRAGTSGRPPRDYNEQFF.

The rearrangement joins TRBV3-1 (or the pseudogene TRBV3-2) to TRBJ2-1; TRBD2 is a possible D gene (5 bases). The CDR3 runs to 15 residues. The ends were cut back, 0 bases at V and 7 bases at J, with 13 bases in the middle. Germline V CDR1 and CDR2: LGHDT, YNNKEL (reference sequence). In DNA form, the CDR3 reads TGTGCCAGCAGCCAAGACGGGATAGGTACAAATGAGCAGTTCTTC. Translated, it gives CASSQDGIGTNEQFF.